This T cell receptor (beta chain) emerged from a study of tumor and adjacent non-tumor tissue in lung cancer. Across the whole study: Stage I to III disease affected about nine men and 5 women aged about 30 to 85.

The library came from three nested PCR rounds adapted from ARM-PCR protocols. TCRdb reprocessed the multiplex PCR reads with MiXCR, giving one entry per CDR3 protein. The sample lists tens of thousands of distinct CDR3 sequences, 75% to 85% seen once, with around 43% in the top ten. The template was RNA from unsorted bulk tissue. More than 3 cm separated this lung sample from the edge of the tumor. This clonotype was found many times. Its antigen is currently unknown. Notes on the study in general: Normal lung showed higher cumulative top 100 clone frequency than tumor.

The germline V gene encodes CDR1 MNHNY and CDR2 SVGAGI (reference sequence). V lost 2 bases to trimming and J lost 0 bases, with 11 bases between them. The CDR3 has 16 amino acids. This chain uses TRBV6-6 with TRBJ1-3; unclear D gene. This receptor was identified in a man between 60 and 75 years old with non-small cell lung cancer. The source material was distant non-tumor lung tissue. The CDR3 DNA sequence: TGTGCCAGCAGTTACGAGCCGCTGAACTCTGGAAACACCATATATTTT. It encodes CASSYEPLNSGNTIYF.